This T cell receptor beta chain is from a study of shared clonotypes between healthy human individuals. Using immunoSEQ multiplex PCR, the repertoire was profiled, and TCRdb retains in-frame clones only, with some absent. Here the sample spans about 2.3 million clones, approximately 93% being singletons. The CDR3 has 14 residues. Germline V lookup: CDR1 SGHRS, CDR2 YFSETQ. J lost 7 bases, V lost 4 bases, and 6 bases had no gene match. This sequence joins TRBV5-1 and TRBJ1-4; 8 bases match TRBD1. Sequenced sample: naive CD4+ T cells from PBMCs. Specified subset: CD45RA+ positively selected. The source of this sequence is a man between 18 and 29 years old in good health. Some clones in this sample may be carry-over from other donors' samples. The CDR3 region is CASSINRGTEKLFF. CDR3 nucleotide sequence: TGCGCCAGCAGCATAAACAGGGGGACTGAAAAACTGTTTTTT.